Below, 15 T cell receptor beta chains from the same sample are listed, as sequenced in a study of blood T cell repertoires in COVID-19. Repertoires were generated with immunoSEQ multiplex PCR, while TCRdb's copy carries only in-frame clones and drops some. Here the sample spans roughly 130,000 clones, roughly 84% being singletons. Material for sequencing was PBMCs or T cells enriched from blood (not recorded which). These receptors all come from a man aged 40-50 years with acute COVID-19.

The gene calls are TRBV4-1 and TRBJ2-2; D remains unclear. V was clipped by 1 base and J by 0 bases, with 9 bases between them. CDR1 MGHRA and CDR2 YSYEKL come from the germline V gene. This CDR3 is 16 amino acids long. CDR3 DNA sequence: TGCGCCAGCAGCCAAGCGGCAGGCTCGAACACCGGGGAGCTGTTTTTT. It yields the protein CASSQAAGSNTGELFF.

The J gene is TRBJ2-3, the V gene TRBV28; 10 bases are shared with TRBD2. V shed 7 bases and J 1 base; nucleotides not matched to a gene: 5. The length of the CDR3 is 15 residues. Per germline, CDR1 MDHEN and CDR2 SYDVKM. This CDR3 reads CASNLAGERTDTQYF. In DNA, the CDR3 is TGTGCCAGCAACCTAGCGGGAGAGCGCACAGATACGCAGTATTTT. The variable domain in full, completed from reference TRBV28 and TRBJ2-3, reads DVKVTQSSRYLVKRTGEKVFLECVQDMDHENMFWYRQDPGLGLRLIYFSYDVKMKEKGDIPEGYSVSREKKERFSLILESASTNQTSMYLCASNLAGERTDTQYFGPGTRLTVL.

The rearrangement joins TRBV2 to TRBJ1-2; D gene uncertain. The CDR3 runs to 16 residues. Germline lookup yields CDR1 SNHLY and CDR2 FYNNEI. V was trimmed by 7 bases and J by 0 bases, leaving 18 bases between them. As DNA, the CDR3 is TGTGCCAGCACCGACCTTTTGGCGGTAGCTAACTATGGCTACACCTTC. It is translated as CASTDLLAVANYGYTF.

The chain has TRBV4-3 and TRBJ1-1, with a weak D call TRBD1 (6 bases). Trimming took off 4 bases at V and 0 bases at J, with 15 bases between the two ends. Germline V gene sequence: CDR1 LGHNA, CDR2 YSLEER. The CDR3 covers 16 residues. The CDR3 sequence: CASSLAWTEMNTEAFF. CDR3 DNA: TGCGCCAGCAGCCTAGCTTGGACAGAGATGAACACTGAAGCTTTCTTT.

This clone was observed at least ten times. This chain uses TRBV7-2 with TRBJ2-7; D remains ambiguous. The CDR3 consists of 15 residues. Trimming stripped 4 bases from V and 3 bases from J, with 16 bases between. Germline V gives CDR1 SGHTA, CDR2 FQGNSA. The CDR3 here is CASSSPTSNLYEQYF. CDR3 nucleotide sequence: TGTGCCAGCAGCTCACCGACTTCAAACCTCTACGAGCAGTACTTC.

The chain uses TRBV19 and TRBJ2-7; TRBD1 matches 7 bases. V lost 11 bases to trimming and J lost 0 bases; unmatched junction nucleotides: 10. CDR3 size: 14 residues. Germline V lookup: CDR1 LNHDA, CDR2 SQIVND (reference sequence). The CDR3 is CASSDRLDSYEQYF. The CDR3 DNA is TGTGCCTCCTCGGACAGGCTAGACTCCTACGAGCAGTACTTC.

This clone has just one count. The chain links TRBV19 to TRBJ2-1; TRBD2 agrees at 7 bases. CDR3 length: 15 amino acids. From germline, CDR1 is LNHDA and CDR2 SQIVND (reference sequence). The ends lost 3 bases at V and 7 bases at J; junction bases unmatched: 9. The DNA of the CDR3 is TGTGCCAGTAGTATGGAACTGGGACTACCGAATGAGCAGTTCTTC. It encodes CASSMELGLPNEQFF. Full variable domain (rest looked up from reference TRBV19 and TRBJ2-1): DGGITQSPKYLFRKEGQNVTLSCEQNLNHDAMYWYRQDPGQGLRLIYYSQIVNDFQKGDIAEGYSVSREKKESFPLTVTSAQKNPTAFYLCASSMELGLPNEQFFGPGTRLTVL.

The chain has TRBV6-2 or TRBV6-3 and TRBJ1-5; D might be TRBD1 (6 bases). This CDR3 has 18 amino acids. With 4 bases removed from V and 2 bases from J, the gap between germline ends came to 21 bases. Germline-derived CDR1 and CDR2 are MNHEY and SVGEGT. CDR3 nucleotides: TGTGCCAGCAGTTCGGCCCCTGGACAGCCGAGAGGCAATCAGCCCCAGCATTTT. Protein: CASSSAPGQPRGNQPQHF.

This rearrangement joins TRBV2 to TRBJ2-6; the D is unclear. V lost 5 bases and J lost 1, with 6 bases in between. Looked up from germline, CDR1 is SNHLY and CDR2 is FYNNEI. This CDR3 region has 14 residues. The CDR3 reads CASSLYSGANVLTF. DNA for the CDR3: TGTGCCAGCAGTTTGTATTCTGGGGCCAACGTCCTGACTTTC.

The chain uses TRBV12-5 and TRBJ1-2; no definite D call. Trimming took 5 bases from V and 6 from J, leaving 16 bases between them. The germline V gene has CDR1 LGHNT and CDR2 FRNRAP. The CDR3 totals 14 residues. CDR3 residues: CASGPANRANGYTF. The CDR3 DNA reads as TGTGCTAGTGGTCCCGCCAACCGAGCGAATGGCTACACCTTC.

The chain has TRBV19 and TRBJ1-5; the D gene is possibly TRBD1 (6 bases). CDR3 length: 14 amino acids. The germline V gene encodes CDR1 LNHDA and CDR2 SQIVND (reference sequence). The V and J ends lost 3 bases and 12 bases respectively, with 18 bases between them. The CDR3 DNA is TGTGCCAGTAGTATGGGTGGACAGTCAAGGGACCAGCATTTT. Its protein product is CASSMGGQSRDQHF.

The chain links TRBV5-5 to TRBJ2-2; D is possibly TRBD1 (6 bases). This CDR3 is 17 amino acids long. Trimming took 3 bases from V and 7 from J, leaving 22 bases between them. The germline CDR1 and CDR2 sequences are SGHKS and YYEKEE (reference sequence). The CDR3, as DNA: TGTGCCAGCAGCTCCCAGATTACCGGGACAAGGGGCGGGGAGCTGTTTTTT. This translates into CASSSQITGTRGGELFF.

The gene calls are TRBV19 and TRBJ1-6; D not resolved. Germline V gives CDR1 LNHDA, CDR2 SQIVND (reference sequence). This CDR3 has 14 amino acids. Trimming left V 1 base short and J 8 bases short, with 9 bases between. Here the CDR3 DNA reads TGTGCCAGTAGTATAGGGAGGGCCTATTCACCCCTCCACTTT. Protein product: CASSIGRAYSPLHF.

CDR3 residues: CASSSLPGHYSYNEQFF. The DNA for the CDR3 is TGCGCCAGCAGCTCCCTACCCGGACACTACTCCTACAATGAGCAGTTCTTC. The rearrangement uses TRBV5-1 and TRBJ2-1; D is perhaps TRBD1 (5 bases). The CDR3 has 17 amino acids. Per the germline V gene, CDR1 is SGHRS and CDR2 is YFSETQ. V was shortened by 3 bases and J by 0 bases, with 16 bases between the two germline ends.

This clone was detected a few times. V is TRBV19 and J is TRBJ2-1, with D perhaps TRBD1 (7 bases). V lost 5 bases and J 4 bases, leaving 12 bases between the germline ends. Germline V gives CDR1 LNHDA, CDR2 SQIVND (reference sequence). The CDR3 runs 14 residues. DNA of the CDR3: TGTGCCAGTAGTTGGAGGGGGCAGTACAATGAGCAGTTCTTC. The encoded protein is CASSWRGQYNEQFF.